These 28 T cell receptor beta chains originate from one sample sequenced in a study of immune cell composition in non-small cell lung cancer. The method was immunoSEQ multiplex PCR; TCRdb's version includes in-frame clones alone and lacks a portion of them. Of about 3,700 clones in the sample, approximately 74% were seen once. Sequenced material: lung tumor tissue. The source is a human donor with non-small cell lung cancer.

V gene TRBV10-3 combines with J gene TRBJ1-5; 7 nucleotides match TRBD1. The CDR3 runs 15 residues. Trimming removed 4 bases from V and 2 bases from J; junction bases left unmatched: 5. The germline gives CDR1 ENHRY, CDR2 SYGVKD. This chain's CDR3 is CAISGQGSGNQPQHF. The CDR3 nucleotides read TGTGCCATCAGTGGACAGGGTAGTGGCAATCAGCCCCAGCATTTT.

The CDR3 loop reads CASSLDKAQGLLNQPQHF. In DNA form, the CDR3 reads TGTGCCAGCAGCTTAGATAAGGCCCAGGGGCTACTCAATCAGCCCCAGCATTTT. This chain uses TRBV7-8 with TRBJ1-5; a weak D match, TRBD1 (6 bases). Germline-derived CDR1 and CDR2 are SGHVS and FQNEAQ. V lost 1 base and J 3 bases, leaving 19 bases between the germline ends. The CDR3 is 18 residues long.

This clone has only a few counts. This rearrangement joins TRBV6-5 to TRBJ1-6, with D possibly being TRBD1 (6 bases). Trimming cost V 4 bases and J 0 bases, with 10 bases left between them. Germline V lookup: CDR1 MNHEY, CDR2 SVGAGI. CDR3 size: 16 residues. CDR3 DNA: TGTGCCAGCAGTTCCATGGACAGCTCCTATAATTCACCCCTCCACTTT. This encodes CASSSMDSSYNSPLHF.

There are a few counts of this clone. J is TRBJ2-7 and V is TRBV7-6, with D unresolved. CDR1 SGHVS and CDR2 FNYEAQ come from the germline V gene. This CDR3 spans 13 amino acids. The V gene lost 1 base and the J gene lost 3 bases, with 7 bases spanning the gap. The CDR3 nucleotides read TGTGCCAGCAGCTTAGGGCCGGGCTACGAGCAGTACTTC. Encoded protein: CASSLGPGYEQYF.

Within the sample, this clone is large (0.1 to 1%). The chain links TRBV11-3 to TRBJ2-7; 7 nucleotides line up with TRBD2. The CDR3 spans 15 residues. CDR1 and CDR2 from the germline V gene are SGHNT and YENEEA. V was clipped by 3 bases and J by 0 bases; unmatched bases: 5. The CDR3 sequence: CASSLGGGLSYEQYF. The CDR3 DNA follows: TGTGCCAGCAGCTTGGGGGGGGGACTCTCCTACGAGCAGTACTTC.

CDR3 region: CASSFGTSTSTDTQYF. CDR3 bases: TGCGCCAGCAGCTTCGGGACATCGACCAGCACAGATACGCAGTATTTT. The V gene is TRBV5-1, the J gene TRBJ2-3; TRBD1 is a possible D gene (6 bases). The CDR3 has 16 amino acids. In germline, CDR1 is SGHRS, CDR2 YFSETQ. Trimming stripped 2 bases from V and 0 bases from J, with 13 bases between.

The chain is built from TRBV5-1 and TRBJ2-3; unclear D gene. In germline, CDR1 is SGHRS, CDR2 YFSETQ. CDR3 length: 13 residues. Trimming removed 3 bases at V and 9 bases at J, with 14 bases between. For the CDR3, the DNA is TGCGCCAGCAGCTCCTCGGGTGACGGAACGCAGTATTTT. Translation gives CASSSSGDGTQYF.

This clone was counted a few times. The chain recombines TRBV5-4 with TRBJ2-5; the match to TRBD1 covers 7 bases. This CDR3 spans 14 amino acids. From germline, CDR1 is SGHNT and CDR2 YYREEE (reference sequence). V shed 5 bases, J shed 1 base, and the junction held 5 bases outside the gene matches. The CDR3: CASSSTGAQETQYF. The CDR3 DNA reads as TGTGCCAGCAGTTCCACAGGGGCCCAAGAGACCCAGTACTTC.

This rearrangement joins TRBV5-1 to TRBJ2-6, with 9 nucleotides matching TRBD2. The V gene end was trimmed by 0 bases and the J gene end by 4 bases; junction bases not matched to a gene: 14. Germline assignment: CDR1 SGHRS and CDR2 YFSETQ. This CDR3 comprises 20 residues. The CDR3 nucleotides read TGCGCCAGCAGCTTGGTGGGTACTAGCGGGCTTCAGGCCGGGGCCAACGTCCTGACTTTC. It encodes CASSLVGTSGLQAGANVLTF.

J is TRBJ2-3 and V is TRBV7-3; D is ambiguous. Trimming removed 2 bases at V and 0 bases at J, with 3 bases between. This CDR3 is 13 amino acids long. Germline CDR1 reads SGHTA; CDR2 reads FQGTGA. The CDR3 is CASSLVSTDTQYF. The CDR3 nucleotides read TGTGCCAGCAGCTTAGTAAGCACAGATACGCAGTATTTT.

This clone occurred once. This chain's CDR3 is CASSPPRRGADIGETQYF. DNA of the CDR3: TGTGCCAGCAGCCCCCCCAGGAGGGGAGCGGATATCGGGGAGACCCAGTACTTC. The V call is TRBV7-9, the J call TRBJ2-5, with D tentatively TRBD2 (6 bases). The germline V and J ends were trimmed by 5 bases and 5 bases, with 27 bases remaining between them. The CDR3 loop spans 18 amino acids. Per the germline V gene, CDR1 is SEHNR and CDR2 is FQNEAQ (reference sequence). Variable domain in full (rest from reference TRBV7-9 and TRBJ2-5): DTGVSQNPRHKITKRGQNVTFRCDPISEHNRLYWYRQTLGQGPEFLTYFQNEAQLEKSRLLSDRFSAERPKGSFSTLEIQRTEQGDSAMYLCASSPPRRGADIGETQYFGPGTRLLVL.

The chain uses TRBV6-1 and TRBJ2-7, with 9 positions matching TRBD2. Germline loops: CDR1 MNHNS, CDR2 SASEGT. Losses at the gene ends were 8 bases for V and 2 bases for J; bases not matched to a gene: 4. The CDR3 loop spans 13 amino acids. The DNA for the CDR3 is TGTGCCAGCCTGACTAGCGGTGCCTACGAGCAGTACTTC. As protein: CASLTSGAYEQYF.

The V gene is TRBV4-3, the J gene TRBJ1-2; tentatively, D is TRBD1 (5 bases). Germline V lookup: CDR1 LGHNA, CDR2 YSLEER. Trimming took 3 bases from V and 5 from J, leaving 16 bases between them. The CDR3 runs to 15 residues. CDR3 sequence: CASSQTPTDRYGYTF. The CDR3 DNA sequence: TGCGCCAGCAGCCAGACTCCGACAGATCGATATGGCTACACCTTC.

Written as DNA, the CDR3 is TGCGCCAGCAGCTTGATCGGGACTAGCGGGCTTCTTGAGCAGTACTTC. Protein product: CASSLIGTSGLLEQYF. This sequence joins TRBV5-1 and TRBJ2-7; 12 bases match TRBD2. V shed 1 base, J shed 7 bases, and the junction held 9 bases outside the gene matches. Germline-derived CDR1 and CDR2 are SGHRS and YFSETQ. This CDR3 is built from 16 residues. The variable domain in full, completed from reference TRBV5-1 and TRBJ2-7, reads KAGVTQTPRYLIKTRGQQVTLSCSPISGHRSVSWYQQTPGQGLQFLFEYFSETQRNKGNFPGRFSGRQFSNSRSEMNVSTLELGDSALYLCASSLIGTSGLLEQYFGPGTRLTVT.

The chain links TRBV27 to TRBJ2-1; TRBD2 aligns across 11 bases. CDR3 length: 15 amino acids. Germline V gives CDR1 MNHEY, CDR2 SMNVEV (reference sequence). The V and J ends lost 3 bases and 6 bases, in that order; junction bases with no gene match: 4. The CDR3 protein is CASSFIAGGLNEQFF. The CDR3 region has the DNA TGTGCCAGCAGTTTTATAGCGGGAGGGCTCAATGAGCAGTTCTTC.

Here the CDR3 reads CASSSLGYEQYF. CDR3 bases: TGTGCCAGCAGTAGCCTCGGCTACGAGCAGTACTTC. The chain is built from TRBV13 and TRBJ2-7; D remains unclear. CDR1 PRHDT and CDR2 FYEKMQ come from the germline V gene (reference sequence). Trimming shortened V by 6 bases and J by 3 bases, and 9 bases separated the two germline ends. The CDR3 contains 12 residues.

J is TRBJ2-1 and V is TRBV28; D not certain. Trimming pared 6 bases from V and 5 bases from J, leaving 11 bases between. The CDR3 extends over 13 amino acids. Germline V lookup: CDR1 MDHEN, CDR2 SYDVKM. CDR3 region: CASRLSLDNEQFF. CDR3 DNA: TGTGCCAGCAGGCTATCCTTAGACAATGAGCAGTTCTTC. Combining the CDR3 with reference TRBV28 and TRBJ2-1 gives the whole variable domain DVKVTQSSRYLVKRTGEKVFLECVQDMDHENMFWYRQDPGLGLRLIYFSYDVKMKEKGDIPEGYSVSREKKERFSLILESASTNQTSMYLCASRLSLDNEQFFGPGTRLTVL.

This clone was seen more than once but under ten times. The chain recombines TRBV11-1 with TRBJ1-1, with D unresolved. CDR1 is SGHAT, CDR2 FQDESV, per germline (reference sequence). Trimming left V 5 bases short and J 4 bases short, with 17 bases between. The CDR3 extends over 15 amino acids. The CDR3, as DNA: TGTGCCAGCAGCGAAAGCTTGAGGCCGGGCACTGAAGCTTTCTTT. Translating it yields CASSESLRPGTEAFF.

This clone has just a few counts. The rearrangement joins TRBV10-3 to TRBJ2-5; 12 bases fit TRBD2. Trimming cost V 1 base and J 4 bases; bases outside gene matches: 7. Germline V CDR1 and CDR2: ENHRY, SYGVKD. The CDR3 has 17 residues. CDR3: CAISELTSGRGGETQYF. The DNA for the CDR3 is TGTGCCATCAGTGAGTTGACTAGCGGGAGAGGTGGAGAGACCCAGTACTTC.

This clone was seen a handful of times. CDR3 bases: TGTGCCAGCTCACTGACAGGGCGCACTGAAGCTTTCTTT. Amino acid sequence: CASSLTGRTEAFF. The rearrangement joins TRBV18 to TRBJ1-1; 7 nucleotides line up with TRBD1. Germline-derived CDR1 and CDR2 are KGHSH and LQKENI. The CDR3 contains 13 residues. V lost 4 bases and J lost 4; bases outside the gene matches: 3.

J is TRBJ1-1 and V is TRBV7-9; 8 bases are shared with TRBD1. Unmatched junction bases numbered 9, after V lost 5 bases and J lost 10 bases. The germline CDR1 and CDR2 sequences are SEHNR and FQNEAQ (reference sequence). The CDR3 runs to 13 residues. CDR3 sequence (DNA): TGTGCCAGCAGCCTTGACAGGGGCGTCGGAGCTTTCTTT. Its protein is CASSLDRGVGAFF.

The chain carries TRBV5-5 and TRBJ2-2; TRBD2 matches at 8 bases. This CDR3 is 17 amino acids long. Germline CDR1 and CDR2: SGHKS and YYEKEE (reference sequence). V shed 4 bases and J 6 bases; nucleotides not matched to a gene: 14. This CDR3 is CASSRTSPTVLAGELFF. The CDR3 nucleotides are TGTGCCAGCAGCCGGACTAGCCCTACGGTGCTGGCCGGGGAGCTGTTTTTT.

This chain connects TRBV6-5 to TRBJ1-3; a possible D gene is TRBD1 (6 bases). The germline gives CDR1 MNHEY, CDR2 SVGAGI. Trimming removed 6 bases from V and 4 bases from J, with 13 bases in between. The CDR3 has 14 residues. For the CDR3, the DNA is TGTGCCAGCAGCCTCAGGGGTATGGGAAACACCATATATTTT. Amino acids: CASSLRGMGNTIYF.

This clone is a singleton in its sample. CDR3 in DNA: TGTGCCAGCAGACGAGGGTCCGAAGAGACCCAGTACTTC. It yields the protein CASRRGSEETQYF. V and J are TRBV2 and TRBJ2-5; possibly TRBD2 for D (5 bases). There are 13 residues in the CDR3. Deletions cut 6 bases from V and 3 bases from J, with 11 bases between. Germline V gives CDR1 SNHLY, CDR2 FYNNEI. The entire variable domain, with the rest obtained from reference TRBV2 and TRBJ2-5, is as follows: EPEVTQTPSHQVTQMGQEVILRCVPISNHLYFYWYRQILGQKVEFLVSFYNNEISEKSEIFDDQFSVERPDGSNFTLKIRSTKLEDSAMYFCASRRGSEETQYFGPGTRLLVL.

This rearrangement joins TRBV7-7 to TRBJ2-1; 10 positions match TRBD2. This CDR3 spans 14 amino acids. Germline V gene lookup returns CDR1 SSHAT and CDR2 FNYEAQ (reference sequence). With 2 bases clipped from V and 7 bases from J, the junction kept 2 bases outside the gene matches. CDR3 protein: CASSLTLAGNEQFF. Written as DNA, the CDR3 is TGTGCCAGCAGCTTAACACTAGCGGGAAATGAGCAGTTCTTC.

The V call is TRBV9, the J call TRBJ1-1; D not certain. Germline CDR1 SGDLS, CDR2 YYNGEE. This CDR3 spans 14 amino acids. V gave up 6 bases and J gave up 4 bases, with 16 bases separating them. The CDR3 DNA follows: TGTGCCAGCACTCCGACGCGGGCATCCACTGAAGCTTTCTTT. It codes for CASTPTRASTEAFF. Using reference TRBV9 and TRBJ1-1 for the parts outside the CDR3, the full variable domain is DSGVTQTPKHLITATGQRVTLRCSPRSGDLSVYWYQQSLDQGLQFLIQYYNGEERAKGNILERFSAQQFPDLHSELNLSSLELGDSALYFCASTPTRASTEAFFGQGTRLTVV.

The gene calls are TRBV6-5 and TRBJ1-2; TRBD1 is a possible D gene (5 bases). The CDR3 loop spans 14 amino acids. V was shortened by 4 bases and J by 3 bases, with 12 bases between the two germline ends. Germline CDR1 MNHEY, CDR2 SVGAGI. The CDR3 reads CASSLRLQDYGYTF. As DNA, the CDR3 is TGTGCCAGCAGTTTGAGGTTACAGGACTATGGCTACACCTTC.

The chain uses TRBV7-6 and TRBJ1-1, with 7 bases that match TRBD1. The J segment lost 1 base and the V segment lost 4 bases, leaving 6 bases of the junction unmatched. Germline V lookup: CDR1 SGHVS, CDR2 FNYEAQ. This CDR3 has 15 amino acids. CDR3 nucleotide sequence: TGTGCCAGCAGCTCCCGACAGGGCTCGAACACTGAAGCTTTCTTT. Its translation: CASSSRQGSNTEAFF.